One sample yielded the 19 T cell receptor beta chains listed below, sequenced in a study of CXCR3-negative and CXCR3-positive naive CD8 T cells. All TRB cDNA libraries came from 5' RACE performed with UMI labels. Reprocessing the 5' RACE reads, TCRdb reports a single entry for every CDR3 protein and omits DNA. This sample's clone table lists 46,000 or so distinct CDR3 sequences. What was sequenced was naive CXCR3- CD8+ T cells from blood. Subset here: CD45RO-CCR7+CD27+CD95- naive CD8+ T cells lacking CXCR3 (TNR3-). Receptor source: a human donor in good health. Some clones in this sample may be carry-over from other donors' samples.

V is TRBV7-9 and J is TRBJ2-3. The V gene's germline CDR1 is SEHNR and CDR2 FQNEAQ (reference sequence). This CDR3 spans 13 amino acids. This CDR3 reads CASSLVPRDTQYF.

The CDR3 protein is CASSQAAGEVNEQYF. This sequence joins TRBV7-9 and TRBJ2-7; TCRdb's D call, TRBD2, is unchecked because there is no DNA. Looked up from germline, CDR1 is SEHNR and CDR2 is FQNEAQ (reference sequence). CDR3 length: 15 residues. Full variable domain (missing parts from reference TRBV7-9 and TRBJ2-7): DTGVSQNPRHKITKRGQNVTFRCDPISEHNRLYWYRQTLGQGPEFLTYFQNEAQLEKSRLLSDRFSAERPKGSFSTLEIQRTEQGDSAMYLCASSQAAGEVNEQYFGPGTRLTVT.

The chain uses TRBV9 and TRBJ2-1; TCRdb's assignment of TRBD2 cannot be checked, as there is no DNA. The length of the CDR3 is 16 residues. CDR1 is SGDLS and CDR2 is YYNGEE in the germline V gene. CDR3 amino acids: CASSVRTSGGVYEQFF.

The rearrangement links TRBV7-9 to TRBJ2-7; TCRdb calls TRBD2, which cannot be checked without DNA. Germline CDR1 reads SEHNR; CDR2 reads FQNEAQ (reference sequence). The CDR3 has 16 residues. CDR3 protein: CASSFGERRGLYEQYF.

The chain uses TRBV29-1 and TRBJ1-1. CDR1 and CDR2 (germline): SQVTM, ANQGSEA. The CDR3 consists of 12 residues. The CDR3 loop is CSVPGQAIEAFF.

This CDR3 reads CSGWGRESSYEQYF. V gene TRBV20-1 combines with J gene TRBJ2-7; TCRdb outputs TRBD1, but without DNA this stays unchecked. Germline lookup yields CDR1 DFQATT and CDR2 SNEGSKA (reference sequence). The CDR3 length is 14 residues.

The genes are TRBV12-3 or TRBV12-4 and TRBJ2-2. The CDR3 loop spans 14 amino acids. CDR3: CASSFGGSTGELFF.

The V gene is TRBV20-1, the J gene TRBJ2-1; lacking DNA, the TRBD2 call made by TCRdb goes unchecked. Germline-derived CDR1 and CDR2 are DFQATT and SNEGSKA (reference sequence). CDR3 size: 14 residues. The CDR3 loop is CSAIARGGPNEQFF.

The chain is built from TRBV29-1 and TRBJ2-7; the TRBD1 assignment by TCRdb is unverifiable without DNA. The CDR3 extends over 15 amino acids. Germline values: CDR1 SQVTM, CDR2 ANQGSEA. CDR3 residues: CSVEGRQGSGYEQYF.

The chain employs TRBV12-3 or TRBV12-4 and TRBJ2-7; TCRdb's assignment of TRBD1 cannot be checked, as there is no DNA. The CDR3 sequence is 12 residues long. The CDR3 spells CASNRGDYEQYF.

The CDR3 sequence is CASSLTGGLVNEQFF. This chain links TRBV28 with TRBJ2-1; TCRdb's assignment of TRBD1 cannot be checked, as there is no DNA. The CDR3 spans 15 residues. The germline CDR1 and CDR2 sequences are MDHEN and SYDVKM.

The chain uses TRBV29-1 and TRBJ2-7; with no DNA, the TCRdb D assignment of TRBD2 cannot be verified. Germline CDR1 and CDR2: SQVTM and ANQGSEA. The CDR3 is made up of 13 amino acids. The CDR3 sequence: CNVQLASSYEQYF.

The chain combines TRBV27 with TRBJ1-1. The CDR3 length is 14 residues. The germline CDR1 and CDR2 sequences are MNHEY and SMNVEV (reference sequence). CDR3 amino acids: CASSLSRSAPQAFF.

The CDR3 sequence is CAWGQDNYGYTF. This chain connects TRBV30 to TRBJ1-2. CDR1 and CDR2 from the germline V gene are GTSNPN and SVGIG (reference sequence). The CDR3 contains 12 residues. Full variable domain (rest looked up from reference TRBV30 and TRBJ1-2): SQTIHQWPATLVQPVGSPLSLECTVEGTSNPNLYWYRQAAGRGLQLLFYSVGIGQISSEVPQNLSASRPQDRQFILSSKKLLLSDSGFYLCAWGQDNYGYTFGSGTRLTVV.

This chain connects TRBV10-3 to TRBJ2-5; TCRdb's D call, TRBD2, is unchecked because there is no DNA. The CDR3 is 13 amino acids. The germline gives CDR1 ENHRY, CDR2 SYGVKD. This CDR3 is CAISEVAEETQYF.

CDR3 protein: CASSPYRGGTETQYF. This chain uses TRBV28 with TRBJ2-5; TCRdb returns TRBD1, unconfirmable since there is no DNA. The CDR3 loop spans 15 amino acids. Germline CDR1 reads MDHEN; CDR2 reads SYDVKM.

The chain uses TRBV29-1 and TRBJ2-7; TCRdb's D call of TRBD1 is untestable without DNA. From germline, CDR1 is SQVTM and CDR2 ANQGSEA. This CDR3 is built from 15 residues. CDR3 protein: CSVEETGSLTYEQYF.

The chain is built from TRBV9 and TRBJ2-1; absent DNA, TCRdb's TRBD2 call cannot be checked. This CDR3 contains 14 residues. Germline lookup yields CDR1 SGDLS and CDR2 YYNGEE. The CDR3 is CASSPRVFGDEQFF. Full variable domain (remainder filled in from reference TRBV9 and TRBJ2-1): DSGVTQTPKHLITATGQRVTLRCSPRSGDLSVYWYQQSLDQGLQFLIQYYNGEERAKGNILERFSAQQFPDLHSELNLSSLELGDSALYFCASSPRVFGDEQFFGPGTRLTVL.

The gene calls are TRBV5-1 and TRBJ1-1. CDR3 length equals 14 residues. Germline V gives CDR1 SGHRS, CDR2 YFSETQ. The chain's CDR3 is CASSLDREVTEAFF.